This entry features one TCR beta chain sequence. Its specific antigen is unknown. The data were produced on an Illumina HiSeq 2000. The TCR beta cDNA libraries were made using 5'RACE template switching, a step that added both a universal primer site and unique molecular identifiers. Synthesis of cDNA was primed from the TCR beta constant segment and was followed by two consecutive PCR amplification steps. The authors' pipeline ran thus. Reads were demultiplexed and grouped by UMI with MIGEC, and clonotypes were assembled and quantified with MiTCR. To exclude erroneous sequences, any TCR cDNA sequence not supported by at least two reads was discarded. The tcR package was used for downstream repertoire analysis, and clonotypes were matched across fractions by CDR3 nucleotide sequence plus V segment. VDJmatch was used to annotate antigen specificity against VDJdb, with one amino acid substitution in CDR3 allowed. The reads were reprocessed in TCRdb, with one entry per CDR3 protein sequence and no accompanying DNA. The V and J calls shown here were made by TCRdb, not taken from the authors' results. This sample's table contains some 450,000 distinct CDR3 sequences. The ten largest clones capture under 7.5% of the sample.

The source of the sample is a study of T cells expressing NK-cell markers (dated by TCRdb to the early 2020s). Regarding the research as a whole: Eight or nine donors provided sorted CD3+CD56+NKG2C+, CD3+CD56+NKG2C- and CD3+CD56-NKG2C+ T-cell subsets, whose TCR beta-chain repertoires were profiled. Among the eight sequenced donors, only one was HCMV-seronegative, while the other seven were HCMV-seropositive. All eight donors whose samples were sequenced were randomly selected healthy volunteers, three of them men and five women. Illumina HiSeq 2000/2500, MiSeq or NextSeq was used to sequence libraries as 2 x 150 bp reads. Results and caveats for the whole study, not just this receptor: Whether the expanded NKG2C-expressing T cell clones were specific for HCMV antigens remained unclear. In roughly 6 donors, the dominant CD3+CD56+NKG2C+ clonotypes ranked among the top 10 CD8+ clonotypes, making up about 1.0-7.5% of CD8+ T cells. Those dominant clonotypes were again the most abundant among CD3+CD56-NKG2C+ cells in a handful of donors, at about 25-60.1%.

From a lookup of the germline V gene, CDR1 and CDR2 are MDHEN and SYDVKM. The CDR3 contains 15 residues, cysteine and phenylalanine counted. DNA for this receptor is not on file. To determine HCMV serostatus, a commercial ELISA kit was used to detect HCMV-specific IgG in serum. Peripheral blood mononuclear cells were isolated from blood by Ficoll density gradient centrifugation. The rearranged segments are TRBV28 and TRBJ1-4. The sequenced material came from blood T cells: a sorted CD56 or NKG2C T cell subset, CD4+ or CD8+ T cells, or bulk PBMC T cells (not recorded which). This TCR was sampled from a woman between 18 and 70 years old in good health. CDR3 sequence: CASSPDSRMGEKLFF.